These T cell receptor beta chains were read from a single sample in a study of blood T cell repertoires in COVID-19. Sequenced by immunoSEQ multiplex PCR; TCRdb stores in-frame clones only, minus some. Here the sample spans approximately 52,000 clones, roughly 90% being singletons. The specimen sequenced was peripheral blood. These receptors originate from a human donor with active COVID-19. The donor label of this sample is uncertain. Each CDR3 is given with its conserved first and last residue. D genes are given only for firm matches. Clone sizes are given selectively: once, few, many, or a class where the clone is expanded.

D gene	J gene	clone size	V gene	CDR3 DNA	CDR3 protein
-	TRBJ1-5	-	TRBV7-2	TGTGCCAGCAGCTGGGACTCGAGCAATCAGCCCCAGCATTTT	CASSWDSSNQPQHF
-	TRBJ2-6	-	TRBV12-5	TGTGCTAGTGCCTTACAGACACAACCTGGGGCCAACGTCCTGACTTTC	CASALQTQPGANVLTF
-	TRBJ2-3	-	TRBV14	TGTGCCAGCAGCCCCGGTATGGATACGCAGTATTTT	CASSPGMDTQYF
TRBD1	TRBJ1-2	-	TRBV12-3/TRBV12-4	TGTGCCAGCAGTTTATCCAGGGGGTATGGCTACACCTTC	CASSLSRGYGYTF
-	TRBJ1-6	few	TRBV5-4	TGTGCCAGCAGCCCCCGCGCGTATAATTCACCCCTCCACTTT	CASSPRAYNSPLHF
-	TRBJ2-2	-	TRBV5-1	TGCGCCAGCAAGGACAGGGGAATAGCGGGAGCCACCGGGGAGCTGTTTTTT	CASKDRGIAGATGELFF
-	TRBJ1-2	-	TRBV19	TGTGCCAGTAGTATAGGCCTGCAGATCAACTATGGCTACACCTTC	CASSIGLQINYGYTF
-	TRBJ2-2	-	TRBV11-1	TGTGCCAGCAGCCGGACAGACACCGGGGAGCTGTTTTTT	CASSRTDTGELFF
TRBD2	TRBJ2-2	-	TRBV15	TGTGCCACCAGCAACCTGCGGGGGGCCAACACCGGGGAGCTGTTTTTT	CATSNLRGANTGELFF
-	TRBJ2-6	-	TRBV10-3	TGTGCCATCAGTGCAGAAAGCTCTGGGGCCAACGTCCTGACTTTC	CAISAESSGANVLTF
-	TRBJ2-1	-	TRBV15	TGTGCCACCAGCACCCCCAACAGGGACCCTCGGGATGAGCAGTTCTTC	CATSTPNRDPRDEQFF
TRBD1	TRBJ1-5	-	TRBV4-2	TGTGCCAGCAGCCAAGATAGATACAGGGGGAGTCAGCCCCAGCATTTT	CASSQDRYRGSQPQHF
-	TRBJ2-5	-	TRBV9	TGTGCCAGCAGCGTAGGGCCCGACCAAGAGACCCAGTACTTC	CASSVGPDQETQYF
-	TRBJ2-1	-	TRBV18	TGTGCCAGCTCACCACCGGGGAGTCCCTCCTACAATGAGCAGTTCTTC	CASSPPGSPSYNEQFF
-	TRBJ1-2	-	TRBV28	TGTGCCAGCAGTCAACTCGGGACATCGAGGGATGGCTACACCTTC	CASSQLGTSRDGYTF
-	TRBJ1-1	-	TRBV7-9	TGTGCCAGCAAGCTGAACACTGAAGCTTTCTTT	CASKLNTEAFF
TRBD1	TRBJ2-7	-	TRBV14	TGTGCCAGCAGACCTACAGGGGTCCCCTACGAGCAGTACTTC	CASRPTGVPYEQYF
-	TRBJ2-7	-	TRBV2	TGTGCCAGCAGGGACCGGGACAACTACGAGCAGTACTTC	CASRDRDNYEQYF
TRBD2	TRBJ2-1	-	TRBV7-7	TGTGCTAGCAGCCCACTCGCGGGGGTGTCCTACAATGAGCAGTTCTTC	CASSPLAGVSYNEQFF
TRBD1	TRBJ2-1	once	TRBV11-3	TGTGCCAGCAGCTTAAGGACAGGGGGGGACAATGAGCAGTTCTTC	CASSLRTGGDNEQFF
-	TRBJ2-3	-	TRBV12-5	TGTGCTAGTGGTTTGGGGCGGCTTAGCACAGATACGCAGTATTTT	CASGLGRLSTDTQYF
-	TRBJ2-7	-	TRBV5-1	TGCGCCAGCAGCTCGTCGGGACTCGGTAACGAGCAGTACTTC	CASSSSGLGNEQYF
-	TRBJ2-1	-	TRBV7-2	TGTGCCAGCACCACCCTCCCGTTTGGGGCGCGTAATGAGCAGTTCTTC	CASTTLPFGARNEQFF
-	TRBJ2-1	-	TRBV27	TGTGCCAGCAGTATGCACAGGGCTCAGAACAATGAGCAGTTCTTC	CASSMHRAQNNEQFF
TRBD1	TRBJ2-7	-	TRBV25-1	TGTGCCAGCAGTTCGGACAGGCCTTACGAGCAGTACTTC	CASSSDRPYEQYF
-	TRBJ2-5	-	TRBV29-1	TGCAGCGTTAGGGAGGTAGAGACCCAGTACTTC	CSVREVETQYF
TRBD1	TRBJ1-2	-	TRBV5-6	TGTGCCAGCAGCTTGGGGGGACAGCAGCTTTATGGCTACACCTTC	CASSLGGQQLYGYTF
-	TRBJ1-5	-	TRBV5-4	TGTGCCAGCAGCCGGGGGGGGTCTCAGCCCCAGCATTTT	CASSRGGSQPQHF
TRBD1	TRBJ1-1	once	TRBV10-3	TGTGCCATCAGTCGACAGGGAGGAAACACTGAAGCTTTCTTT	CAISRQGGNTEAFF
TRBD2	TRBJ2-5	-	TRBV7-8	TGTGCCAGCAGCTTAGCGGGACTAAGACTTCAAGAGACCCAGTACTTC	CASSLAGLRLQETQYF
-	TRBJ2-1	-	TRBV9	TGTGCCAGCAGCACCCGCCCAGGGAATGAGCAGTTCTTC	CASSTRPGNEQFF
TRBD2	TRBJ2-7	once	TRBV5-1	TGCGCCAGCAGCTTGGGCCAAGCGGGAGGGAACGAGCAGTACTTC	CASSLGQAGGNEQYF
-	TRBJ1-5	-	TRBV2	TGTGCCAGCAAGGGGGAGAATCAGCCCCAGCATTTT	CASKGENQPQHF